Below are 29 T cell receptor beta chains sequenced from a single sample in a study of OX40 agonist ivuxolimab in advanced cancers. Using immunoSEQ multiplex PCR, the repertoire was profiled, and TCRdb retains in-frame clones only, with some absent. The data contain some 42,000 clones, approximately 90% of them singletons. The sample in question was CD4+ or CD8+ T cells sorted from blood, obtained in a trial of the OX40 agonist ivuxolimab. These receptors were taken from an adult with an advanced solid tumor such as melanoma, head and neck, liver or kidney cancer.

The genes are TRBV18 and TRBJ1-1; D unresolved. The CDR3 is made up of 14 amino acids. Trimming shortened V by 1 base and J by 3 bases, and 9 bases separated the two germline ends. Germline loops: CDR1 KGHSH, CDR2 LQKENI. The CDR3 region has the DNA TGTGCCAGCTCACCACAGGAAGTGTACACTGAAGCTTTCTTT. It specifies CASSPQEVYTEAFF.

This rearrangement joins TRBV5-8 to TRBJ1-5; a weak D match, TRBD1 (5 bases). Germline CDR1 is SGHTS and CDR2 is YDEGEE. The V end lost 3 bases, the J end lost 2 bases, and 12 bases lay between the germline ends. This CDR3 has 15 amino acids. CDR3 bases: TGTGCCAGCAGCTCGAATCTGGGGCGCAATCAGCCCCAGCATTTT. Protein product: CASSSNLGRNQPQHF.

The CDR3 DNA sequence: TGTGCCAGCAGGGAGACAGGGGAGACTGAAGCTTTCTTT. Protein product: CASRETGETEAFF. The chain links TRBV6-1 to TRBJ1-1, with 8 bases fitting TRBD1. The germline V gene has CDR1 MNHNS and CDR2 SASEGT. Trimming took 6 bases from V and 5 from J; bases not matched to a gene: 5. The CDR3 loop spans 13 amino acids.

This chain uses TRBV30 with TRBJ1-5; D remains unclear. The CDR3 sequence is 12 residues long. Trimming stripped 1 base from V and 2 bases from J, with 3 bases between. Per germline, CDR1 GTSNPN and CDR2 SVGIG (reference sequence). CDR3 amino acids: CAWSGGNQPQHF. The CDR3 region has the DNA TGTGCCTGGAGTGGGGGCAATCAGCCCCAGCATTTT.

As for this clone: Other DNA sequences within the sample encode an identical CDR3. V is TRBV15 and J is TRBJ1-4; TRBD1 agrees at 8 bases. The CDR3 has 14 amino acids. The germline V gene encodes CDR1 LNHNV and CDR2 YYDKDF (reference sequence). The V segment lost 3 bases and the J segment 7 bases; nucleotides outside the gene matches: 4. The CDR3 here is CATSRDRVGEKLFF. DNA for the CDR3: TGTGCCACCAGCAGGGACAGGGTGGGTGAAAAACTGTTTTTT.

The gene calls are TRBV5-4 and TRBJ2-3; D not resolved. Germline CDR1 is SGHNT and CDR2 is YYREEE (reference sequence). The CDR3 runs 12 residues. Trimming cost V 4 bases and J 2 bases, with 5 bases left between them. CDR3 in DNA: TGTGCCAGCAGCCCATCCACAGATACGCAGTATTTT. Translation: CASSPSTDTQYF.

Regarding this clone: Germline is not matched at one junction end, which may reflect a read error. The chain joins TRBV6-5 to TRBJ2-7; D is unclear. Germline V gene sequence: CDR1 MNHEY, CDR2 SVGAGI. The CDR3 is made up of 14 amino acids. The CDR3 protein is CASSPSQGPYEQHF. CDR3 DNA sequence: TGTGCCAGCAGTCCCAGTCAAGGACCCTACGAGCAGCACTTC.

CDR3 sequence: CASSLGLAGGTDTQYF. The DNA for the CDR3 is TGTGCCAGCAGCTTAGGACTAGCGGGGGGAACAGATACGCAGTATTTT. The V and J genes are TRBV7-9 and TRBJ2-3, with 13 bases fitting TRBD2. The CDR3 covers 16 residues. V shed 1 base and J 3 bases; nucleotides not matched to a gene: 1. Germline lookup yields CDR1 SEHNR and CDR2 FQNEAQ (reference sequence).

This sequence joins TRBV6-5 and TRBJ2-7; D tentatively fits TRBD1 or TRBD2 (5 bases each). Germline-derived CDR1 and CDR2 are MNHEY and SVGAGI. CDR3 size: 14 residues. Trimming took off 6 bases at V and 0 bases at J, with 12 bases between the two ends. CDR3 sequence (DNA): TGTGCCAGCAGCCGGGACGGCTACTCCTACGAGCAGTACTTC. Residues: CASSRDGYSYEQYF.

The chain employs TRBV7-9 and TRBJ2-1; 13 positions match TRBD2. Germline lookup yields CDR1 SEHNR and CDR2 FQNEAQ (reference sequence). This CDR3 has 15 amino acids. Unmatched junction bases numbered 3, after V lost 5 bases and J lost 5 bases. Here the CDR3 DNA reads TGTGCCAGCAGCCCAGGACTAGCGGGGGACAATGAGCAGTTCTTC. The encoded protein is CASSPGLAGDNEQFF.

The genes are TRBV18 and TRBJ2-7; D is uncertain. The CDR3 loop spans 15 amino acids. With 1 base removed from V and 1 base from J, the gap between germline ends came to 11 bases. Germline CDR1 reads KGHSH; CDR2 reads LQKENI. The CDR3 coding sequence is TGTGCCAGCTCACCACGGGGTTCCCTATCCTACGAGCAGTACTTC. This gives the protein CASSPRGSLSYEQYF.

The chain employs TRBV10-3 and TRBJ2-2, with 11 bases lining up with TRBD2. J gave up 2 bases and V 3 bases, and 8 bases lay outside the gene matches. Per the germline V gene, CDR1 is ENHRY and CDR2 is SYGVKD. CDR3 length: 18 residues. The CDR3: CAISDFMTSGTNTGELFF. The CDR3 nucleotides are TGTGCCATCAGTGATTTTATGACTAGCGGGACCAACACCGGGGAGCTGTTTTTT.

V usage is TRBV19 and J usage is TRBJ2-1; 9 bases are a match to TRBD1. The CDR3 extends over 15 amino acids. Trimming cost V 3 bases and J 7 bases; bases outside gene matches: 7. CDR1 is LNHDA, CDR2 SQIVND, per germline (reference sequence). The DNA for the CDR3 is TGTGCCAGTAGTATCCAACAGGGGGCGCGTAATGAGCAGTTCTTC. Its protein is CASSIQQGARNEQFF.

This chain links TRBV6-5 with TRBJ1-3; D is perhaps TRBD1 (6 bases). This CDR3 is built from 16 residues. Per germline, CDR1 MNHEY and CDR2 SVGAGI. V was pared by 2 bases and J by 3 bases, with 14 bases between. CDR3 nucleotide sequence: TGTGCCAGCAGTTACAGGGACATCCTCTTTGGAAACACCATATATTTT. Its protein product is CASSYRDILFGNTIYF.

The rearrangement joins TRBV18 to TRBJ2-2, with D tentatively TRBD1 (5 bases). The CDR3 consists of 15 residues. Trimming pared 3 bases from V and 7 bases from J, leaving 15 bases between. Looked up from germline, CDR1 is KGHSH and CDR2 is LQKENI. DNA of the CDR3: TGTGCCAGCTCACCTGAACCAGGGTCTGTCGGGGAGCTGTTTTTT. It yields the protein CASSPEPGSVGELFF. Full variable domain (remainder filled in from reference TRBV18 and TRBJ2-2): NAGVMQNPRHLVRRRGQEARLRCSPMKGHSHVYWYRQLPEEGLKFMVYLQKENIIDESGMPKERFSAEFPKEGPSILRIQQVVRGDSAAYFCASSPEPGSVGELFFGEGSRLTVL.

The chain recombines TRBV9 with TRBJ1-1; no firm D call. V lost 0 bases, J lost 4 bases, and 7 bases lay in between. The CDR3 runs to 13 residues. Germline CDR1 SGDLS, CDR2 YYNGEE. This CDR3 is CASSVGLATEAFF. The CDR3 coding sequence is TGTGCCAGCAGCGTAGGGCTGGCCACTGAAGCTTTCTTT.

The chain couples TRBV6-4 to TRBJ2-4; 11 bases match TRBD2. The trim removed 4 bases at V and 8 bases at J, leaving 4 bases unmatched. The CDR3 spans 14 residues. From germline, CDR1 is MRHNA and CDR2 SNTAGT. CDR3 in amino acids: CASSALAGGDIQYF. The CDR3 coding sequence is TGTGCCAGCAGTGCCCTAGCGGGGGGAGACATTCAGTACTTC.

The gene calls are TRBV18 and TRBJ2-5; no definite D call. The CDR3 is 13 residues long. The V gene lost 2 bases and the J gene lost 1 base, with 5 bases spanning the gap. Germline lookup yields CDR1 KGHSH and CDR2 LQKENI. CDR3 DNA sequence: TGTGCCAGCTCACCAGCTATCCAAGAGACCCAGTACTTC. It yields the protein CASSPAIQETQYF. The full variable domain, rest sourced from reference TRBV18 and TRBJ2-5, is NAGVMQNPRHLVRRRGQEARLRCSPMKGHSHVYWYRQLPEEGLKFMVYLQKENIIDESGMPKERFSAEFPKEGPSILRIQQVVRGDSAAYFCASSPAIQETQYFGPGTRLLVL.

This clone has a single count. This chain links TRBV5-1 with TRBJ2-7, with D maybe TRBD1 (6 bases). This CDR3 region has 14 residues. V lost 4 bases to trimming and J lost 0 bases, with 11 bases between them. Germline CDR1 and CDR2: SGHRS and YFSETQ. CDR3 residues: CASSPGHHSYEQYF. CDR3 bases: TGCGCCAGCAGCCCGGGACACCACTCCTACGAGCAGTACTTC.

The chain is built from TRBV30 and TRBJ1-4, with TRBD1 identical over 9 bases. In germline, CDR1 is GTSNPN, CDR2 SVGIG (reference sequence). This CDR3 comprises 15 residues. The trim removed 8 bases at V and 3 bases at J, leaving 10 bases unmatched. This CDR3 reads CALGGRQGANEKLFF. CDR3 nucleotide sequence: TGTGCCCTTGGAGGACGACAGGGGGCTAATGAAAAACTGTTTTTT.

The genes are TRBV6-1 and TRBJ2-7; perhaps D is TRBD1 or TRBD2 (5 bases each). The CDR3 contains 17 residues. CDR1 is MNHNS, CDR2 SASEGT, per germline. Deletions cut 0 bases from V and 3 bases from J, with 18 bases between. The CDR3 nucleotides are TGTGCCAGCAGTGAAGCGGGGACCCCTAGGGGTCTCTACGAGCAGTACTTC. Translating gives CASSEAGTPRGLYEQYF.

The chain is built from TRBV7-9 and TRBJ2-7, with D hard to call. Germline V CDR1 and CDR2: SEHNR, FQNEAQ (reference sequence). The CDR3 length is 11 residues. With 5 bases removed from V and 4 bases from J, the gap between germline ends came to 6 bases. CDR3 amino acids: CASSLMYEQYF. Written as DNA, the CDR3 is TGTGCCAGCAGCCTCATGTACGAGCAGTACTTC.

The rearrangement joins TRBV6-6 to TRBJ2-3, with a tentative D call TRBD2 (6 bases). Germline-derived CDR1 and CDR2 are MNHNY and SVGAGI (reference sequence). The length of the CDR3 is 15 residues. Trimming took 2 bases from V and 0 from J, leaving 9 bases between them. The CDR3 here is CASSYGDFSTDTQYF. DNA of the CDR3: TGTGCCAGCAGTTACGGGGACTTTAGCACAGATACGCAGTATTTT.

The gene calls are TRBV7-9 and TRBJ1-1, with D possibly being TRBD1 (5 bases). CDR1 and CDR2 (germline): SEHNR, FQNEAQ (reference sequence). Deletions cut 4 bases from V and 4 bases from J, with 16 bases between. This CDR3 is built from 15 residues. The CDR3 DNA follows: TGTGCCAGCAGCTCCCCCTGGGGGACGGGCACTGAAGCTTTCTTT. Translation: CASSSPWGTGTEAFF.

The chain uses TRBV6-1 and TRBJ2-7; D unclear. The CDR3 is made up of 13 amino acids. Trimming took 7 bases from V and 2 from J, leaving 12 bases between them. The germline gives CDR1 MNHNS, CDR2 SASEGT. CDR3 region: CASNLRITYEQYF. CDR3 DNA: TGTGCCAGCAACCTTCGGATCACCTACGAGCAGTACTTC.

V and J are TRBV6-6 and TRBJ2-7; D is unresolved. V gave up 0 bases and J gave up 6 bases, with 12 bases separating them. Per germline, CDR1 MNHNY and CDR2 SVGAGI (reference sequence). The CDR3 spans 14 residues. The CDR3 spells CASSYSNPAGEQYF. The CDR3 coding sequence is TGTGCCAGCAGTTACTCGAATCCGGCAGGCGAGCAGTACTTC.

This chain connects TRBV28 to TRBJ1-1; 9 bases map to TRBD1. CDR1 and CDR2 from the germline V gene are MDHEN and SYDVKM. The length of the CDR3 is 15 residues. Trimming removed 5 bases from V and 9 bases from J; junction bases left unmatched: 13. Written as DNA, the CDR3 is TGTGCCAGCAGTACACCATCCCCCGGGACAGGGAAAGCTTTCTTT. Its translation: CASSTPSPGTGKAFF. Supplemented by reference TRBV28 and TRBJ1-1, the full variable domain reads DVKVTQSSRYLVKRTGEKVFLECVQDMDHENMFWYRQDPGLGLRLIYFSYDVKMKEKGDIPEGYSVSREKKERFSLILESASTNQTSMYLCASSTPSPGTGKAFFGQGTRLTVV.

J is TRBJ2-5 and V is TRBV11-1, with D unclear. Germline assignment: CDR1 SGHAT and CDR2 FQDESV (reference sequence). V was shortened by 2 bases and J by 2 bases, with 6 bases between the two germline ends. The CDR3 is made up of 13 amino acids. This CDR3 reads CASSLIGQETQYF. In DNA form, the CDR3 reads TGTGCCAGCAGCTTAATCGGGCAAGAGACCCAGTACTTC.

The chain has TRBV6-1 and TRBJ2-5, with D possibly being TRBD1 or TRBD2 (6 bases each). Trimming cost V 7 bases and J 0 bases, with 9 bases left between them. The V gene's germline CDR1 is MNHNS and CDR2 SASEGT. The CDR3 has 13 residues. The CDR3 DNA is TGTGCCAGCACTCGGGGGCACCAAGAGACCCAGTACTTC. This translates into CASTRGHQETQYF.